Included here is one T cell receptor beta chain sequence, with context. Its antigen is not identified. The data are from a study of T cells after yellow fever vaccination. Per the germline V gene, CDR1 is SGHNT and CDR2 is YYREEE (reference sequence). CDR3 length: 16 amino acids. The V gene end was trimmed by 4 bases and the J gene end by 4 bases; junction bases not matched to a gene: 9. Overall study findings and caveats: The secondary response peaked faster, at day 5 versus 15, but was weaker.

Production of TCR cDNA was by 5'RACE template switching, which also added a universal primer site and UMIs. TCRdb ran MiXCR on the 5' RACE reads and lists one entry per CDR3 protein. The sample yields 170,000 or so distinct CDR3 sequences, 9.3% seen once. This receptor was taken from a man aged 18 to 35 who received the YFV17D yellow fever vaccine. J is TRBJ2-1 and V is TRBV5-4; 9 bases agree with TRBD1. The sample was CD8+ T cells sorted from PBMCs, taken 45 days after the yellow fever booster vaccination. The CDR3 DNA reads TGTGCCAGCAGCAACGACCGGGACAGGGAATACAATGAGCAGTTCTTC. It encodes CASSNDRDREYNEQFF.